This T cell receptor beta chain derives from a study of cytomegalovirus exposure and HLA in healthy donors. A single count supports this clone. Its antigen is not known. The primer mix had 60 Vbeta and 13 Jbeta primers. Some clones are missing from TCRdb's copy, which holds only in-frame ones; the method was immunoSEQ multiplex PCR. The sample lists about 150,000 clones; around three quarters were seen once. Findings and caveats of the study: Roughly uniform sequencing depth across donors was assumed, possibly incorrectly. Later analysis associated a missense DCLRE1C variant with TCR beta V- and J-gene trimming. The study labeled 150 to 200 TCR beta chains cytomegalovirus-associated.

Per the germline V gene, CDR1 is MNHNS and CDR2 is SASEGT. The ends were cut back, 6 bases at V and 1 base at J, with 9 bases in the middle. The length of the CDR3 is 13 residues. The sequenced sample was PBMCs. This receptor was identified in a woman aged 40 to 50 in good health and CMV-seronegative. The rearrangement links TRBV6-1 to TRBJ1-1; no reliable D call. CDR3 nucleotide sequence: TGTGCCAGCAGGTCGGGAGCGAACACTGAAGCTTTCTTT. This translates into CASRSGANTEAFF.